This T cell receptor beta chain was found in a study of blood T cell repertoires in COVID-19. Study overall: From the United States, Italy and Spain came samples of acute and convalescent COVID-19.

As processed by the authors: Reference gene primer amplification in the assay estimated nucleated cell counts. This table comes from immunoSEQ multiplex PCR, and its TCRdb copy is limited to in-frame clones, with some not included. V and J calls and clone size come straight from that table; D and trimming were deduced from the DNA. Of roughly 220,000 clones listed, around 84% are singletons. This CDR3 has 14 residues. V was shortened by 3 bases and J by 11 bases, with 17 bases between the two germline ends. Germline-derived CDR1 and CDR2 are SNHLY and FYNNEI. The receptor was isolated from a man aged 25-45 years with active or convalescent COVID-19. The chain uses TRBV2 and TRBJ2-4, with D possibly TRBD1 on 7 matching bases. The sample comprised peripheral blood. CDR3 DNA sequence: TGTGCCAGCAGTGACCCCAGGGGGGTTCGCCTTCAGTACTTC. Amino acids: CASSDPRGVRLQYF.